There are many counts of the clone carrying this T cell receptor beta chain. The data are from a study of human T cells and chemical hapten exposure. Using its own MiXCR run on the RACE reads, TCRdb lists one record per CDR3 protein. The profile covers around 45,000 distinct CDR3 sequences, with around 4% appearing a single time and 5% to 7% taken by the ten largest. The CDR3 loop spans 16 amino acids. The V end was cut by 3 bases, the J end by 5 bases, with 16 bases between. CDR1 is LNHNV and CDR2 is YYDKDF in the germline V gene (reference sequence). Time point meaning: healthy volunteer bleed at 6 weeks. Sequencing started from total RNA isolated from unfractionated whole blood.

The sample consisted of whole blood. The source of this sequence is a human donor in good health. Some clones in this sample may be carry-over from other donors' samples. This rearrangement joins TRBV15 to TRBJ2-2; D may be TRBD2 (6 bases). Here the CDR3 reads CATSRLGRQRTGELFF. For the CDR3, the DNA is TGTGCCACCAGCAGGCTGGGGAGGCAACGGACCGGGGAGCTGTTTTTT.